Described below is a single T cell receptor beta chain sequence and its context. The data belong to a study of blood T cell repertoires in COVID-19. The V gene end was trimmed by 6 bases and the J gene end by 5 bases; junction bases not matched to a gene: 3. In germline, CDR1 is DFQATT, CDR2 SNEGSKA (reference sequence). The CDR3 has 11 amino acids. Methods used by the authors: From reference gene primer amplification, estimates of nucleated cell counts were derived. Generated by immunoSEQ multiplex PCR, the TCRdb table keeps only in-frame clones and is missing some. Clone size and V and J calls were adopted from that table, with D and trimming inferred from the DNA. This sample has about 63,000 clones, with approximately 78% found just once.

This chain uses TRBV20-1 with TRBJ1-1; TRBD1 agrees at 7 bases. The receptor's source is a woman aged 40 to 50 with acute COVID-19. Material: PBMCs or T cells enriched from blood (not recorded which). The CDR3 DNA follows: TGCAGTGCAAAGACAGGGACTGAAGCTTTCTTT. It is translated as CSAKTGTEAFF.